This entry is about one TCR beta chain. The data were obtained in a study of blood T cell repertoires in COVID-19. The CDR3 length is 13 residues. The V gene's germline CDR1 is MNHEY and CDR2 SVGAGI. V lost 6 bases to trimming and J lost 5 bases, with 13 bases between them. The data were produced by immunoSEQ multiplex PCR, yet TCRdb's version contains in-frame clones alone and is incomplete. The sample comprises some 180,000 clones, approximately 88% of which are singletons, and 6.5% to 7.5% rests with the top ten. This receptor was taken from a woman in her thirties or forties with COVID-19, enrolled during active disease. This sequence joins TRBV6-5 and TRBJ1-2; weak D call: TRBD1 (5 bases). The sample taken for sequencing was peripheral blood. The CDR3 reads CASSPRTHYGYTF. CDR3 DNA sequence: TGTGCCAGCAGCCCAAGGACACATTATGGCTACACCTTC.